A selection of T cell receptor beta chains follows, all from one sample in a study of Ad26.COV2.S vaccination and SARS-CoV-2 variants. Generated by immunoSEQ multiplex PCR, the TCRdb table keeps only in-frame clones and is missing some. The sample lists approximately 480,000 clones, roughly 89% occurring once. The specimen comprised peripheral blood, sampled in a trial of Ad26.COV2.S vaccine versus placebo. The receptor source for this set is a person between 18 and 65 years old who received the Ad26.COV2.S COVID-19 vaccine or a placebo. Each CDR3 is given with its conserved first and last residue. D genes are given only for firm matches. Size is stated for part of the rows, as once, few or many counts, or as a class when the clone is expanded.

>TRBJ2-2|.|.|TRBV12-3/TRBV12-4
TGTGCCAGCAGTTCACGAGACCGCGGGGAGCTGTTTTTT
CASSSRDRGELFF
>TRBJ2-7|once|TRBD2|TRBV4-2
TGTGCCAGCAGCCAACGGACTAGCGGCCTTTACGAGCAGTACTTC
CASSQRTSGLYEQYF
>TRBJ1-2|.|.|TRBV7-8
TGTGCCAGCAGCCCGGGGGGGGCCGCTAACTATGGCTACACCTTC
CASSPGGAANYGYTF
>TRBJ1-2|few|.|TRBV7-8
TGTGCCAGCAGCTCATCAGCTAACTATGGCTACACCTTC
CASSSSANYGYTF
>TRBJ2-4|.|TRBD2|TRBV28
TGTGCCAGCAGCCTCAGCGGGAGGGCCGTTCTCGCCAAAAACATTCAGTACTTC
CASSLSGRAVLAKNIQYF
>TRBJ1-2|.|.|TRBV28
TGTGCCAGCAGTTTAATGGGGGGAGCTAACTATGGCTACACCTTC
CASSLMGGANYGYTF
>TRBJ2-6|.|.|TRBV27
TGTGCCAGCAGTTTTCAGTGGGCCTCTGGGGCCAACGTCCTGACTTTC
CASSFQWASGANVLTF
>TRBJ2-6|.|.|TRBV28
TGTGCCAGCAGCTACCCCGGACGTTTCAGCTCTGGGGCCAACGTCCTGACTTTC
CASSYPGRFSSGANVLTF
>TRBJ2-3|.|TRBD1|TRBV29-1
TGCAGCGTTGAAACAGGGGAAGATACGCAGTATTTT
CSVETGEDTQYF
>TRBJ1-2|.|TRBD1|TRBV30
TGTGCCTGGAGGGCCGACAGGGGGCTACCCCTTAACTATGGCTACACCTTC
CAWRADRGLPLNYGYTF
>TRBJ2-2|.|TRBD2|TRBV7-9
TGTGCCAGCAGCTTATCTAGCGGGGCGAACACCGGGGAGCTGTTTTTT
CASSLSSGANTGELFF
>TRBJ1-2|.|.|TRBV7-2
TGTGCCAGCAGCTTAGTCAGACAAAACTATGGCTACACCTTC
CASSLVRQNYGYTF
>TRBJ2-7|.|.|TRBV28
TGTGCCAGCCAACCCCCCCTGGGATCTCAGTACTTC
CASQPPLGSQYF
>TRBJ2-7|once|.|TRBV5-8
TGTGCCAGCAGCCCAACGGGAGTCGCAGCCGAGCAGTACTTC
CASSPTGVAAEQYF
>TRBJ2-7|.|TRBD2|TRBV6-1
TGTGCCAGCAGTGACAGCACTAGCGGGAGAAGATTCTACGAGCAGTACTTC
CASSDSTSGRRFYEQYF
>TRBJ1-1|.|.|TRBV7-2
TGTGCCAGCGGCTCCCGGGGCAGGGCCACTGAAGCTTTCTTT
CASGSRGRATEAFF
>TRBJ2-3|.|.|TRBV7-3
TGTGCCAGCAGCTTAACCCGGGCGGGCACAGATACGCAGTATTTT
CASSLTRAGTDTQYF
>TRBJ2-2|.|.|TRBV9
TGTGCCAGCAGCGTAGTGGGGGGAACTAACACCGGGGAGCTGTTTTTT
CASSVVGGTNTGELFF
>TRBJ2-5|once|TRBD2|TRBV15
TGTGCCACCAGCAGAGTAGCGGGAGAAGAGACCCAGTACTTC
CATSRVAGEETQYF
>TRBJ1-3|few|.|TRBV3-1/TRBV3-2
TGTGCCAGCAGCCAAGGTGTGAACACCATATATTTT
CASSQGVNTIYF
>TRBJ2-5|.|.|TRBV11-2
TGTGCCAGCAGCTTAGTGACAGAACAAGAGACCCAGTACTTC
CASSLVTEQETQYF
>TRBJ2-7|.|.|TRBV5-6
TGTGCCAGCAGCTTAGGCGGACCCTACGAGCAGTACTTC
CASSLGGPYEQYF
>TRBJ1-2|.|TRBD1|TRBV28
TGTGCCAGCAGCCACACCGGGACAGTCTATGGCTACACCTTC
CASSHTGTVYGYTF
>TRBJ2-7|.|.|TRBV19
TGTGCCAGTAGTGTCGCCGGGGGCACCTACGAGCAGTACTTC
CASSVAGGTYEQYF
>TRBJ2-3|once|.|TRBV18
TGTGCCAGCTCACCCCGAGCAGATACGCAGTATTTT
CASSPRADTQYF
>TRBJ2-1|.|.|TRBV28
TGTGCCAGCAGTTTAGGAGCCCGTTACAATGAGCAGTTCTTC
CASSLGARYNEQFF
>TRBJ2-1|.|.|TRBV4-1
TGCGCCAGCAGCCAAGATGGGCCTCGCAGGGAGCAGTTCTTC
CASSQDGPRREQFF
>TRBJ2-3|.|.|TRBV10-2
TGCGCCAGCAGGGAGGGAACAGATACGCAGTATTTT
CASREGTDTQYF
>TRBJ2-3|.|TRBD2|TRBV19
TGTGCCAGTAGTTTCACCTCCGGGACTAGCGGGAGGGCCTTTGAAGATACGCAGTATTTT
CASSFTSGTSGRAFEDTQYF
>TRBJ2-7|few|.|TRBV19
TGTGCCAGTAGTATATCAGGGACGTCCTACGAGCAGTACTTC
CASSISGTSYEQYF
>TRBJ2-5|.|.|TRBV7-2
TGTGCCAGCAGTTCGAGAAGCGGGCCCCAGGGGAAGACCCAGTACTTC
CASSSRSGPQGKTQYF
>TRBJ2-2|.|.|TRBV30
TGTGCTTCCCGAAAAAACACCGGGGAGCTGTTTTTT
CASRKNTGELFF
>TRBJ2-1|.|.|TRBV27
TGTGCCAGCAGTTTATCGTTCCGGGAGATGGTGGATGAGCAGTTCTTC
CASSLSFREMVDEQFF
>TRBJ2-7|few|.|TRBV5-1
TGCGCCAGCAAATCAGGGTCCTACGAGCAGTACTTC
CASKSGSYEQYF
>TRBJ1-1|few|TRBD1|TRBV27
TGTGCCAGCCCCACTCTCGGGACAGGGAACACTGAAGCTTTCTTT
CASPTLGTGNTEAFF
>TRBJ1-1|.|.|TRBV27
TGTGCCAGCAGTTTATCGTCCAGGGGAGGAATGGAGTTT
CASSLSSRGGMEF
>TRBJ1-5|.|.|TRBV9
TGTGCCAGCAGCGTAGACGGCAGAAGCAATCAGCCCCAGCATTTT
CASSVDGRSNQPQHF
>TRBJ2-7|once|.|TRBV11-2
TGTGCCAGCAGCTGGTCCTACGAGCAGTACTTC
CASSWSYEQYF
>TRBJ2-1|.|.|TRBV19
TGTGCCAGTAGTTGGGAAACCTCCTACAATGAGCAGTTCTTC
CASSWETSYNEQFF
>TRBJ1-3|.|.|TRBV9
TGTGCCAGCAGCGCACACCAAGCGGGAAACACCATATATTTT
CASSAHQAGNTIYF
>TRBJ1-3|.|.|TRBV21-1
TGTGCCAGTACCATCCCGACCTTTCCCGGAAACACCATATATTTT
CASTIPTFPGNTIYF
>TRBJ2-1|.|.|TRBV7-3
TGTGCCAGCAGCTTAAGGCGGAATCATGAGCAGTTCTTC
CASSLRRNHEQFF
>TRBJ2-5|.|.|TRBV6-1
TGTGCCAGCAGTGAGACACCGGAGACCCAGTACTTC
CASSETPETQYF
>TRBJ2-3|.|TRBD2|TRBV9
TGTGCCAGCAGCGAATCTGGGGCGGGAGTTACAGATACGCAGTATTTT
CASSESGAGVTDTQYF
>TRBJ2-4|.|.|TRBV7-2
TGTGCCAGCAGCTACCAACGGGGCACATTAAACATTCAGTACTTC
CASSYQRGTLNIQYF